Below, 15 T cell receptor beta chains from the same sample are listed, as sequenced in a study of blood T cell repertoires in COVID-19. Sequencing used immunoSEQ multiplex PCR; TCRdb keeps in-frame clones, though not all of them. This sample has 250,000 to 300,000 clones, with roughly 84% found just once. What was sequenced was peripheral blood. The receptors originated from a man in his sixties with acute or convalescent COVID-19.

The gene calls are TRBV4-1 and TRBJ2-5, with 10 bases that match TRBD1. Germline CDR1 and CDR2: MGHRA and YSYEKL. The CDR3 loop spans 17 amino acids. J was trimmed by 5 bases and V by 0 bases; bases with no gene match: 9. The CDR3 reads CASSQDPGQGGRETQYF. The CDR3 DNA sequence: TGCGCCAGCAGCCAAGATCCCGGACAGGGGGGCAGGGAGACCCAGTACTTC.

V is TRBV7-9 and J is TRBJ1-2; 11 nucleotides agree with TRBD1. Germline CDR1 and CDR2: SEHNR and FQNEAQ (reference sequence). The CDR3 totals 15 residues. V gave up 5 bases and J gave up 7 bases; unmatched junction bases: 9. The chain's CDR3 is CASSPGTGGAGGYTF. The CDR3 nucleotides are TGTGCCAGCAGCCCCGGGACAGGGGGAGCGGGTGGCTACACCTTC.

The rearrangement uses TRBV10-3 and TRBJ2-7, with 8 bases identical to TRBD2. The germline V gene encodes CDR1 ENHRY and CDR2 SYGVKD. The CDR3 covers 14 residues. Trimming at V came to 7 bases and at J to 2 bases, leaving 7 bases not matched to a gene. The CDR3 sequence: CAITTRRGAYEQYF. The CDR3 DNA reads as TGTGCCATCACGACTCGGCGGGGGGCCTACGAGCAGTACTTC.

The gene calls are TRBV6-5 and TRBJ2-3, with D perhaps TRBD1 (7 bases). Germline loops: CDR1 MNHEY, CDR2 SVGAGI. Between the trimmed V and J ends, which lost 0 bases and 2 bases, there was a span of 12 bases. CDR3 size: 16 residues. This CDR3 reads CASSYSRGRYTDTQYF. The CDR3 bases are TGTGCCAGCAGTTACTCCAGGGGGAGGTACACAGATACGCAGTATTTT.

The genes are TRBV29-1 and TRBJ2-7; 7 nucleotides match TRBD2. With 5 bases clipped from V and 0 bases from J, the junction kept 10 bases outside the gene matches. The CDR3 extends over 15 amino acids. Germline-derived CDR1 and CDR2 are SQVTM and ANQGSEA. The CDR3 spells CSVRGLAESSYEQYF. In nucleotides, the CDR3 is TGCAGCGTTAGAGGGCTAGCGGAAAGCTCCTACGAGCAGTACTTC.

This rearrangement joins TRBV7-2 to TRBJ1-1; D unclear. Germline V lookup: CDR1 SGHTA, CDR2 FQGNSA. The length of the CDR3 is 14 residues. Trimming left V 0 bases short and J 0 bases short, with 5 bases between. The CDR3 DNA follows: TGTGCCAGCAGCTTAGCCTACTTGAACACTGAAGCTTTCTTT. Its translation is CASSLAYLNTEAFF.

The J gene is TRBJ2-5, the V gene TRBV7-3; 7 bases are shared with TRBD2. Unmatched junction bases numbered 7, after V lost 5 bases and J lost 4 bases. The length of the CDR3 is 14 residues. The germline V gene has CDR1 SGHTA and CDR2 FQGTGA. The CDR3 here is CASSMGGPGETQYF. CDR3 nucleotide sequence: TGTGCCAGCAGCATGGGAGGGCCGGGAGAGACCCAGTACTTC.

The chain recombines TRBV19 with TRBJ2-2, with a weak D call TRBD1 (6 bases). The CDR3 covers 15 residues. From germline, CDR1 is LNHDA and CDR2 SQIVND (reference sequence). V lost 4 bases, J lost 3 bases, and 12 bases lay in between. CDR3: CASSTAGQYTGELFF. The DNA for the CDR3 is TGTGCCAGTAGTACCGCCGGACAGTACACCGGGGAGCTGTTTTTT. The full variable domain, with the rest looked up from reference TRBV19 and TRBJ2-2, is DGGITQSPKYLFRKEGQNVTLSCEQNLNHDAMYWYRQDPGQGLRLIYYSQIVNDFQKGDIAEGYSVSREKKESFPLTVTSAQKNPTAFYLCASSTAGQYTGELFFGEGSRLTVL.

This clone was recorded only once. The genes are TRBV5-1 and TRBJ2-5, with 9 positions matching TRBD1. The CDR3 runs to 14 residues. CDR1 SGHRS and CDR2 YFSETQ come from the germline V gene. J lost 5 bases, V lost 0 bases, and 2 bases had no gene match. CDR3 coding DNA: TGCGCCAGCAGCTTGGCCGGGACAGGGGAGACCCAGTACTTC. As protein: CASSLAGTGETQYF.

This chain joins TRBV7-9 and TRBJ2-5; weak D call: TRBD1 (5 bases). The CDR3 covers 13 residues. Germline V gene data show CDR1 as SEHNR and CDR2 as FQNEAQ (reference sequence). With 0 bases removed from V and 7 bases from J, the gap between germline ends came to 9 bases. The DNA of the CDR3 is TGTGCCAGCAGCTTAGCGGGGCCGGGGACCCAGTACTTC. Residues: CASSLAGPGTQYF.

The J gene is TRBJ1-3, the V gene TRBV6-2 or TRBV6-3; unclear D gene. This CDR3 comprises 19 residues. V was shortened by 0 bases and J by 0 bases, with 18 bases between the two germline ends. Looked up from germline, CDR1 is MNHEY and CDR2 is SVGEGT. CDR3 sequence (DNA): TGTGCCAGCAGTTACTCAATTGGAAGGCTGGAGAGCTCTGGAAACACCATATATTTT. This sequence encodes CASSYSIGRLESSGNTIYF.

The chain recombines TRBV10-2 with TRBJ1-6, with TRBD1 identical over 7 bases. The CDR3 covers 17 residues. V lost 3 bases and J lost 4; bases outside the gene matches: 9. Germline CDR1 WSHSY, CDR2 SAAADI. CDR3 region: CASSDFIGTVYNSPLHF. The CDR3 DNA reads as TGCGCCAGCAGTGACTTCATAGGGACAGTTTATAATTCACCCCTCCACTTT.

V is TRBV28 and J is TRBJ2-1, with TRBD1 as a possible D gene (5 bases). Trimming left V 4 bases short and J 0 bases short, with 13 bases between. Germline V gene sequence: CDR1 MDHEN, CDR2 SYDVKM. The CDR3 loop spans 16 amino acids. CDR3 sequence: CASSSLTAVSYNEQFF. In DNA form, the CDR3 reads TGTGCCAGCAGTTCTTTGACAGCTGTCTCCTACAATGAGCAGTTCTTC.

This clone was seen a single time. V and J are TRBV4-3 and TRBJ1-1, with D perhaps matching TRBD1 (5 bases). Germline V gene sequence: CDR1 LGHNA, CDR2 YSLEER. This CDR3 contains 13 residues. Trimming left V 1 base short and J 10 bases short, with 13 bases between. The CDR3 here is CASSQVGRVGAFF. The DNA of the CDR3 is TGCGCCAGCAGCCAAGTAGGCAGGGTTGGAGCTTTCTTT.

This clone was observed a single time. This chain connects TRBV9 to TRBJ1-1; 7 nucleotides line up with TRBD1. The CDR3 is 15 residues long. Germline CDR1 and CDR2: SGDLS and YYNGEE. V lost 3 bases and J lost 4; bases outside the gene matches: 9. CDR3 nucleotides: TGTGCCAGCAGCGCGCCCCAGGGGGGTTTCACTGAAGCTTTCTTT. It translates to CASSAPQGGFTEAFF.